The next 14 T cell receptor beta chains were all read from a single sample in a study of blood T cells in healthy people across ages. Sample-barcoded 5' priming and a J-beta primer mix drove a second PCR of roughly 7 to 11 cycles. One entry per CDR3 protein results from TCRdb running MiXCR on the 5' RACE reads. Of some 800,000 distinct CDR3 sequences listed, approximately 25% are singletons. The data also belong to a second study, concerning T cells of mothers and their children.

The sample consisted of blood. These receptors were taken from a boy younger than 18 in good health.

The chain couples TRBV27 to TRBJ2-1, with 10 bases matching TRBD2. The germline V gene has CDR1 MNHEY and CDR2 SMNVEV (reference sequence). The CDR3 length is 15 residues. The J segment lost 5 bases and the V segment lost 5 bases, leaving 6 bases of the junction unmatched. The CDR3 region is CASSGKREGHNEQFF. The CDR3 DNA is TGTGCCAGCAGTGGTAAGCGGGAGGGCCACAATGAGCAGTTCTTC.

The V and J genes are TRBV7-6 and TRBJ1-4; D perhaps matches TRBD1 (5 bases). The CDR3 has 12 residues. The germline gives CDR1 SGHVS, CDR2 FNYEAQ. Trimming left V 3 bases short and J 10 bases short, with 9 bases between. CDR3 sequence: CASSFDSRKLFF. The DNA for the CDR3 is TGTGCCAGCAGCTTCGACAGTCGAAAACTGTTTTTT.

The V gene is TRBV4-3, the J gene TRBJ1-4; D possibly corresponds to TRBD1 (5 bases). Trimming stripped 3 bases from V and 11 bases from J, with 22 bases between. Germline CDR1 reads LGHNA; CDR2 reads YSLEER. The CDR3 covers 16 residues. CDR3: CASSQLPGTGGTKLFF. For the CDR3, the DNA is TGCGCCAGCAGCCAGCTCCCCGGGACCGGCGGTACCAAACTGTTTTTT.

This clonotype was found a few times. The gene calls are TRBV7-8 and TRBJ2-5, with 9 bases identical to TRBD1. From germline, CDR1 is SGHVS and CDR2 FQNEAQ. V was pared by 5 bases and J by 4 bases, with 8 bases of the junction left unmatched. The CDR3 is 15 amino acids. The CDR3 loop is CASSTRTGDRETQYF. CDR3 bases: TGTGCCAGCAGCACCCGGACAGGGGACCGAGAGACCCAGTACTTC.

There are a few counts of this clonotype. The chain employs TRBV27 and TRBJ2-2; maybe TRBD2 (5 bases). The V and J ends lost 3 bases and 4 bases respectively, with 15 bases between them. This CDR3 spans 16 amino acids. Per the germline V gene, CDR1 is MNHEY and CDR2 is SMNVEV (reference sequence). This chain's CDR3 is CASSFAPDGLTGELFF. For the CDR3, the DNA is TGTGCCAGCAGTTTCGCCCCAGACGGACTCACCGGGGAGCTGTTTTTT.

This clonotype has just a few counts. The rearrangement uses TRBV27 and TRBJ2-1, with 8 bases fitting TRBD1. V was pared by 4 bases and J by 6 bases, with 8 bases of the junction left unmatched. Germline CDR1 reads MNHEY; CDR2 reads SMNVEV (reference sequence). This CDR3 comprises 15 residues. CDR3 bases: TGTGCCAGCAGTTCAGAAATCGACAGGGGCAATGAGCAGTTCTTC. It yields the protein CASSSEIDRGNEQFF.

The chain combines TRBV24-1 with TRBJ2-1, with 12 positions matching TRBD2. This CDR3 contains 18 residues. Trimming cost V 3 bases and J 4 bases; bases outside gene matches: 9. The germline V gene has CDR1 KGHDR and CDR2 SFDVKD. The CDR3 region has the DNA TGTGCCACCAGTGATCCTTCCGCCGGGACTAGCGGGTACAATGAGCAGTTCTTC. It translates to CATSDPSAGTSGYNEQFF.

V is TRBV27 and J is TRBJ1-5, with D possibly being TRBD1 (6 bases). V lost 8 bases and J lost 2, with 22 bases in between. Per the germline V gene, CDR1 is MNHEY and CDR2 is SMNVEV (reference sequence). The CDR3 extends over 17 amino acids. In DNA, the CDR3 is TGTGCCAGCCCAGACTTTTCGGTCAGGGGTTGCAATCAGCCCCAGCATTTT. The encoded protein is CASPDFSVRGCNQPQHF.

The chain is built from TRBV10-3 and TRBJ1-5; D is unclear. V dropped 2 bases and J dropped 6 bases, with 11 bases sitting between them. Germline V gene data show CDR1 as ENHRY and CDR2 as SYGVKD. The CDR3 is made up of 14 amino acids. The CDR3 region is CAISEHETGQPQHF. As DNA, the CDR3 is TGTGCCATCAGTGAGCATGAAACGGGTCAGCCCCAGCATTTT.

This clonotype was counted only a few times. V gene TRBV5-1 combines with J gene TRBJ2-3; 9 nucleotides match TRBD1. The CDR3 extends over 15 amino acids. Germline CDR1 and CDR2: SGHRS and YFSETQ. The V gene end was trimmed by 5 bases and the J gene end by 4 bases; junction bases not matched to a gene: 8. The DNA for the CDR3 is TGCGCCAGCAGTTCTGACAGGGGGTCGGCAGATACGCAGTATTTT. This translates into CASSSDRGSADTQYF.

This sequence joins TRBV7-2 and TRBJ2-5; the D is unclear. V was pared by 1 base and J by 7 bases, with 4 bases between. The germline V gene encodes CDR1 SGHTA and CDR2 FQGNSA. This CDR3 spans 11 amino acids. In DNA form, the CDR3 reads TGTGCCAGCAGCTTAGACCCGACCCAGTACTTC. Its protein is CASSLDPTQYF.

The sample holds a few counts of this clonotype. The chain joins TRBV27 to TRBJ1-1; D gene uncertain. The germline V and J ends were trimmed by 3 bases and 6 bases, with 5 bases remaining between them. Germline loops: CDR1 MNHEY, CDR2 SMNVEV (reference sequence). The CDR3 covers 11 residues. The CDR3 sequence is CASSFGSEAFF. DNA of the CDR3: TGTGCCAGCAGTTTCGGGTCTGAAGCTTTCTTT.

This clonotype was counted many times. This sequence joins TRBV20-1 and TRBJ2-7, with D tentatively TRBD1 or TRBD2 (7 bases each). Trimming removed 3 bases from V and 5 bases from J, with 14 bases in between. Germline CDR1 reads DFQATT; CDR2 reads SNEGSKA (reference sequence). The CDR3 has 13 residues. This CDR3 is CSASGSGGDEQYF. DNA for the CDR3: TGCAGTGCTAGCGGTTCAGGGGGGGACGAGCAGTACTTC.

The gene calls are TRBV27 and TRBJ1-2; no definite D call. The CDR3 runs 15 residues. Trimming removed 6 bases at V and 4 bases at J, with 18 bases between. Germline CDR1 and CDR2: MNHEY and SMNVEV (reference sequence). The chain's CDR3 is CASSPVGNPGYGYTF. The CDR3 DNA sequence: TGTGCCAGCAGCCCGGTCGGGAACCCTGGCTATGGCTACACCTTC.